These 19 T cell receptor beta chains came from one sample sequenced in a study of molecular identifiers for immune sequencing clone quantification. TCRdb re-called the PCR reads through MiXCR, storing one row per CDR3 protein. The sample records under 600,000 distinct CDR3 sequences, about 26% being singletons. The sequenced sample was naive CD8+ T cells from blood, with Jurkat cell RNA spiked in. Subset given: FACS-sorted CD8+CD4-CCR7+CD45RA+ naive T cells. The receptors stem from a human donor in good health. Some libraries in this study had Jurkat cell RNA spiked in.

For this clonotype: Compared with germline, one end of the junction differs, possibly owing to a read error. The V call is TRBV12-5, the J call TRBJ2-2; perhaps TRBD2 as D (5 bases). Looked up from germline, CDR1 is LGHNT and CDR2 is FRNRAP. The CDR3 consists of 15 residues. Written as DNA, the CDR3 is TGTGCTAGCGGTTTGGTAAGCGGAATGGCCGGGGAGCTGTTTTTT. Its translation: CASGLVSGMAGELFF. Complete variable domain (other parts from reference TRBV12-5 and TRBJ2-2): DARVTQTPRHKVTEMGQEVTMRCQPILGHNTVFWYRQTMMQGLELLAYFRNRAPLDDSGMPKDRFSAEMPDATLATLKIQPSEPRDSAVYFCASGLVSGMAGELFFGEGSRLTVL.

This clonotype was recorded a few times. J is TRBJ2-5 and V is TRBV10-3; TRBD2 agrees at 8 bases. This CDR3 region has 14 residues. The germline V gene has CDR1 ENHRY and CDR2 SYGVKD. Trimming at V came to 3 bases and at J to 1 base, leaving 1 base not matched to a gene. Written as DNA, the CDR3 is TGTGCCATCAGTGACGGGACTAGCCAAGAGACCCAGTACTTC. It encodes CAISDGTSQETQYF.

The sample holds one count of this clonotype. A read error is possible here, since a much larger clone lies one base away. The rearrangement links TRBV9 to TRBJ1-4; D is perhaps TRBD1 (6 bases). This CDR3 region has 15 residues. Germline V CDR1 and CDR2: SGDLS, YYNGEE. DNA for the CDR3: TGTGCCTGCAGCGTAGATTGGGGGCAGGACGAAAAACTGTTTTTT. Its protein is CACSVDWGQDEKLFF.

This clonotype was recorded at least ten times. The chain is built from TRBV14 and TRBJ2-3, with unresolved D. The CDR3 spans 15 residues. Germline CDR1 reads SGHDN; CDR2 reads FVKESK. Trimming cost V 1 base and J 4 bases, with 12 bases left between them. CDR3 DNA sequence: TGTGCCAGCAGCCAAGTCCCAACTGGGGCAGATACGCAGTATTTT. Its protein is CASSQVPTGADTQYF.

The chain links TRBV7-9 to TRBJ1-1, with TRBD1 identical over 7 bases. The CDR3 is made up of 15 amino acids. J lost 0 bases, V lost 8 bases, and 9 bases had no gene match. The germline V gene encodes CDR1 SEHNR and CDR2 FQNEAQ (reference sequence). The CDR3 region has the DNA TGTGCCAGCGGCTCTAGACAGGGCATGAACACTGAAGCTTTCTTT. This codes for CASGSRQGMNTEAFF.

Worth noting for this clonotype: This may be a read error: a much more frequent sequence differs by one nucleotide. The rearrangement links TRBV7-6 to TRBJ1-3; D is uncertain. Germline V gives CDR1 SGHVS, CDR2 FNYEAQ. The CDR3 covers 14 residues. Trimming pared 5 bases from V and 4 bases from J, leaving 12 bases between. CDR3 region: CASSETRSGNTIYF. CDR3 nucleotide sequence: TGTGCCAGCAGCGAGACACGGTCCGGAAACACCATATATTTT. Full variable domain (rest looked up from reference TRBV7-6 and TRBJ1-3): GAGVSQSPRYKVTKRGQDVALRCDPISGHVSLYWYRQALGQGPEFLTYFNYEAQQDKSGLPNDRFSAERPEGSISTLTIQRTEQRDSAMYRCASSETRSGNTIYFGEGSWLTVV.

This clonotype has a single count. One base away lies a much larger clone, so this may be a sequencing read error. The CDR3 sequence is CASSPDWGTQYF. For the CDR3, the DNA is TGTGCCAGCAGCCCAGACTGGGGGACCCAGTACTTC. The chain combines TRBV7-6 with TRBJ2-5; D is unresolved. This CDR3 is 12 amino acids long. Germline-derived CDR1 and CDR2 are SGHVS and FNYEAQ. The germline V and J ends were trimmed by 5 bases and 7 bases, with 11 bases remaining between them.

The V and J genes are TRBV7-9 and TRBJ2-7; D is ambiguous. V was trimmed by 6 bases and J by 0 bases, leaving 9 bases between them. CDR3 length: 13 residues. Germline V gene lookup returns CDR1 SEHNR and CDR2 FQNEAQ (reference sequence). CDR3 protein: CASSDPRSYEQYF. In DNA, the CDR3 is TGTGCCAGCAGTGATCCGCGCTCCTACGAGCAGTACTTC.

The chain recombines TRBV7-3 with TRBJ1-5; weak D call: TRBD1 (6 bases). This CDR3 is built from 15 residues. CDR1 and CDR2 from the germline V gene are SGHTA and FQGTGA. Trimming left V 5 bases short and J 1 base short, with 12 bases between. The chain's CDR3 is CASSRQDRSNQPQHF. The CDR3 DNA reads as TGTGCCAGCAGCCGACAGGACAGAAGCAATCAGCCCCAGCATTTT.

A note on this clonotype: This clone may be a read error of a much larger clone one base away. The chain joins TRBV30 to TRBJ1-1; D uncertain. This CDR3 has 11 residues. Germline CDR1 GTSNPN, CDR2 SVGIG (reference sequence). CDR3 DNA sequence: TGTGCCTGGAGTGTACTCGGTGAAGCTCTCTTT. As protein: CAWSVLGEALF.

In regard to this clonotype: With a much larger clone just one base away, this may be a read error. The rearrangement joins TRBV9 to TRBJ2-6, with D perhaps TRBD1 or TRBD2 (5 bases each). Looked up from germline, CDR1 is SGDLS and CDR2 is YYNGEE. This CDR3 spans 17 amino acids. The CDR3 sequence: CASSEWDLVSGANILTF. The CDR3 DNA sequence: TGTGCCAGCAGCGAATGGGACCTTGTCTCTGGGGCCAACATCCTGACTTTC. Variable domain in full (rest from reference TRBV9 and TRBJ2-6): DSGVTQTPKHLITATGQRVTLRCSPRSGDLSVYWYQQSLDQGLQFLIQYYNGEERAKGNILERFSAQQFPDLHSELNLSSLELGDSALYFCASSEWDLVSGANILTFGAGSRLTVL.

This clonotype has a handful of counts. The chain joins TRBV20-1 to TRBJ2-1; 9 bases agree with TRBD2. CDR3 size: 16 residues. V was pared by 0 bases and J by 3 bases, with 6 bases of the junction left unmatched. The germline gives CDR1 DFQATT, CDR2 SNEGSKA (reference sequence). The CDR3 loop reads CSARDGLAGLYNEQFF. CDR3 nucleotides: TGCAGTGCTAGAGATGGGCTAGCGGGGCTCTACAATGAGCAGTTCTTC.

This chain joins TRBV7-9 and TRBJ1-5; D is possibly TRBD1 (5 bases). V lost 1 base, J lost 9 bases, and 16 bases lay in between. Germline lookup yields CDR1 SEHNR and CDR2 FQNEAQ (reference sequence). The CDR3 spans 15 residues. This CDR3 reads CASSLEGPGRVPQHF. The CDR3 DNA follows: TGTGCCAGCAGCTTAGAGGGGCCAGGTAGGGTGCCCCAGCATTTT. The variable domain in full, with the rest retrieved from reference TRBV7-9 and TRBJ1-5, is DTGVSQNPRHKITKRGQNVTFRCDPISEHNRLYWYRQTLGQGPEFLTYFQNEAQLEKSRLLSDRFSAERPKGSFSTLEIQRTEQGDSAMYLCASSLEGPGRVPQHFGDGTRLSIL.

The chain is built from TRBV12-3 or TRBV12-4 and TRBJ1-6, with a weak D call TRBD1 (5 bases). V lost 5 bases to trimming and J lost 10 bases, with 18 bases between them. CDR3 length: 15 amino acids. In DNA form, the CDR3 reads TGTGCCAGCAGTACCAGCCGGCGGGGCGAGTCACCCCTCCACTTT. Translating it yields CASSTSRRGESPLHF.

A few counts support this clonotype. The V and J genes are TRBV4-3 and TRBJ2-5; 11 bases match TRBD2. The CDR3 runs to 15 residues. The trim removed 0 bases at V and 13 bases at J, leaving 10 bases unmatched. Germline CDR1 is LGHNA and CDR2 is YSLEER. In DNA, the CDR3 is TGCGCCAGCAGCCAAGAAATGGCGCTAGCGGGGGGCCGGTACTTC. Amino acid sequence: CASSQEMALAGGRYF.

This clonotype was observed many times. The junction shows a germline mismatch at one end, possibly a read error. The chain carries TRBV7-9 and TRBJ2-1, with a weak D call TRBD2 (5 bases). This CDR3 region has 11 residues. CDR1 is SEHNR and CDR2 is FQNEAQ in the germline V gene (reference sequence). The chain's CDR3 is CASSLVDWVVF. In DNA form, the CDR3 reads TGTGCCAGCAGCTTAGTGGACTGGGTGGTCTTC.

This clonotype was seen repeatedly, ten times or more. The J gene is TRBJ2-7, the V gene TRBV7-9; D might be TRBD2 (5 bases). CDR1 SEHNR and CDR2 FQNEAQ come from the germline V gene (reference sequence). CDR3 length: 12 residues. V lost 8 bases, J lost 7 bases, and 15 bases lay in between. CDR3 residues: CASRGPRGEQYF. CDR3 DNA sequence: TGTGCCAGCCGGGGTCCCCGCGGGGAGCAGTACTTC.

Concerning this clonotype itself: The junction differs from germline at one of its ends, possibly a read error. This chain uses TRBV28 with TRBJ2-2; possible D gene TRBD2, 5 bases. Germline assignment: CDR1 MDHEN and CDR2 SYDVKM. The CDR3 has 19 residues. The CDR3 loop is CASSLYPLGSVMNTGKLFF. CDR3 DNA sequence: TGTGCCAGCAGTTTATACCCCCTTGGTAGCGTGATGAACACCGGGAAGCTGTTTTTT.

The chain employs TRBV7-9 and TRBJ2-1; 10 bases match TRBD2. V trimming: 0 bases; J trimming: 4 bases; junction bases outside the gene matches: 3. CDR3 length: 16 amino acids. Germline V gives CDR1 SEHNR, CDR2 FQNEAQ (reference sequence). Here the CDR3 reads CASSLAPSGGYNEQFF. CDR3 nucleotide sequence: TGTGCCAGCAGCTTAGCGCCTAGCGGGGGTTACAATGAGCAGTTCTTC. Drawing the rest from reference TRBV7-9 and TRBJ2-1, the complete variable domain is DTGVSQNPRHKITKRGQNVTFRCDPISEHNRLYWYRQTLGQGPEFLTYFQNEAQLEKSRLLSDRFSAERPKGSFSTLEIQRTEQGDSAMYLCASSLAPSGGYNEQFFGPGTRLTVL.